The next 21 T cell receptor beta chains were all read from a single sample in a study of blood T cells in healthy people across ages. It was with a sample-barcoded 5' primer and a J-beta primer mix that a second PCR of about 7 to 12 cycles was run. TCRdb called the 5' RACE reads again in MiXCR, with one record for every CDR3 protein. The data contain more than 900,000 distinct CDR3 sequences, almost 25% of them singletons. The sample was also linked to a second study, of T cells of mothers and their children.

The sequenced material came from blood. All receptors come from a girl aged 2 to 10 in good health.

The CDR3 coding sequence is TGCGCCAGCAGCCAAATGACAGGGTCCACAGATACGCAGTATTTT. Protein sequence: CASSQMTGSTDTQYF. The rearrangement joins TRBV4-3 to TRBJ2-3; TRBD1 matches at 7 bases. This CDR3 has 15 residues. J was trimmed by 2 bases and V by 2 bases; bases with no gene match: 4. Looked up from germline, CDR1 is LGHNA and CDR2 is YSLEER.

A few counts support this clonotype. CDR3 DNA sequence: TGTGCCAGCAAAAGGTTAGGCACTCAGGGTAACTATGGCTACACCTTC. Protein: CASKRLGTQGNYGYTF. V gene TRBV25-1 combines with J gene TRBJ1-2, with D tentatively TRBD1 (5 bases). Germline CDR1 is MGHDK and CDR2 is SYGVNS. Trimming left V 7 bases short and J 1 base short, with 19 bases between. The CDR3 has 16 amino acids.

The chain couples TRBV4-3 to TRBJ2-1; D gene ambiguous. With 0 bases removed from V and 8 bases from J, the gap between germline ends came to 8 bases. CDR1 LGHNA and CDR2 YSLEER come from the germline V gene. This CDR3 has 13 residues. CDR3 region: CASSQDLVYEQFF. The CDR3 DNA reads as TGCGCCAGCAGCCAAGATCTGGTCTATGAGCAGTTCTTC.

The chain joins TRBV14 to TRBJ1-1, with no clear D. Germline V gene sequence: CDR1 SGHDN, CDR2 FVKESK. V lost 4 bases, J lost 1 base, and 10 bases lay in between. The CDR3 runs 14 residues. CDR3 nucleotide sequence: TGTGCCAGCAGCCCCCTCACACAGAACACTGAAGCTTTCTTT. Encoded protein: CASSPLTQNTEAFF.

This clonotype was counted between two and nine times. The CDR3 region has the DNA TGTGCCAGCAGTGAGAGTAGGGAGCAGTACTTC. This codes for CASSESREQYF. The rearrangement joins TRBV25-1 to TRBJ2-7; D remains ambiguous. V was trimmed by 3 bases and J by 7 bases, leaving 7 bases between them. CDR1 and CDR2 (germline): MGHDK, SYGVNS. The CDR3 spans 11 residues.

This clonotype was picked up a small number of times. The chain is built from TRBV6-6 and TRBJ2-7; TRBD2 aligns across 11 bases. CDR1 is MNHNY and CDR2 is SVGAGI in the germline V gene (reference sequence). Trimming cost V 4 bases and J 7 bases; bases outside gene matches: 6. This CDR3 is built from 14 residues. The chain's CDR3 is CASSSTSGVEEQYF. The CDR3 DNA is TGTGCCAGCAGTTCGACTAGCGGGGTTGAGGAGCAGTACTTC.

This clonotype was found a few times. J is TRBJ2-1 and V is TRBV9, with a possible D match to TRBD2 (7 bases). CDR1 is SGDLS and CDR2 is YYNGEE in the germline V gene. V was pared by 3 bases and J by 5 bases, with 15 bases between. CDR3 length: 15 amino acids. The CDR3 here is CASSGGLAANNEQFF. CDR3 in DNA: TGTGCCAGCAGCGGGGGGCTAGCGGCAAACAATGAGCAGTTCTTC.

DNA for the CDR3: TGCAGCGTCGACTCACAGGGGGGTGAAAAACTGTTTTTT. Encoded protein: CSVDSQGGEKLFF. The gene calls are TRBV29-1 and TRBJ1-4; 8 positions match TRBD1. With 6 bases clipped from V and 7 bases from J, the junction kept 7 bases outside the gene matches. Germline CDR1 reads SQVTM; CDR2 reads ANQGSEA. This CDR3 spans 13 amino acids.

V usage is TRBV27 and J usage is TRBJ1-6; D perhaps matches TRBD1 (5 bases). Germline assignment: CDR1 MNHEY and CDR2 SMNVEV (reference sequence). V lost 5 bases, J lost 9 bases, and 14 bases lay in between. The CDR3 consists of 14 residues. CDR3 residues: CASSLEGTPSPLHF. CDR3 coding DNA: TGTGCCAGCAGTCTCGAGGGGACCCCTTCACCCCTCCACTTT.

This clonotype was counted only a few times. The chain combines TRBV6-2 or TRBV6-3 with TRBJ2-5; D is unresolved. Trimming removed 8 bases at V and 1 base at J, with 11 bases between. CDR1 is MNHEY and CDR2 is SVGEGT in the germline V gene. CDR3 size: 13 residues. The CDR3 DNA reads as TGTGCCAGCGAGTCGACGGTCCAAGAGACCCAGTACTTC. This sequence encodes CASESTVQETQYF.

A remark on this clonotype: An end of the junction differs from the germline gene, which may be a read error. The chain combines TRBV6-1 with TRBJ2-2, with D tentatively TRBD1 or TRBD2 (6 bases each). The CDR3 runs 13 residues. Germline V lookup: CDR1 MNHNS, CDR2 SASEGT. CDR3 in amino acids: CASSDGGVGGLFF. CDR3 DNA: TGTGCCAGCAGTGATGGGGGCGTGGGGGGGCTGTTTTTT.

The genes are TRBV6-1 and TRBJ2-5; 10 bases are a match to TRBD2. Gene TRBJ2-1 matches the end of the DNA better, so the J call may be wrong. The germline CDR1 and CDR2 sequences are MNHNS and SASEGT. The CDR3 length is 15 residues. CDR3: CASGVLAGLYNEQFF. The CDR3 nucleotides are TGTGCCAGCGGTGTACTAGCGGGGTTATACAATGAGCAGTTCTTC.

The CDR3 nucleotides read TGCGCCAGCAGTGACCCGGGAGAGTACGAGCAGTACTTC. This translates into CASSDPGEYEQYF. V gene TRBV10-1 combines with J gene TRBJ2-7, with a tentative D call TRBD2 (6 bases). CDR1 and CDR2 (germline): WNHNN, SYGVQD (reference sequence). V was pared by 3 bases and J by 4 bases, with 10 bases between. The CDR3 extends over 13 amino acids.

The chain couples TRBV20-1 to TRBJ1-1; 7 bases match TRBD1. V was pared by 2 bases and J by 1 base, with 1 base of the junction left unmatched. This CDR3 has 13 residues. Germline V gene data show CDR1 as DFQATT and CDR2 as SNEGSKA (reference sequence). The DNA of the CDR3 is TGCAGTGCTAGACGGGACAGGAACACTGAAGCTTTCTTT. As protein: CSARRDRNTEAFF.

This clonotype was observed a handful of times. The CDR3 here is CASSGGGADTQYF. The CDR3, as DNA: TGTGCCAGCAGTGGTGGGGGAGCAGATACGCAGTATTTT. V is TRBV2 and J is TRBJ2-3; D may match TRBD1 or TRBD2 (5 bases each). The V end was cut by 4 bases, the J end by 4 bases, with 9 bases between. The CDR3 sequence is 13 residues long. Germline-derived CDR1 and CDR2 are SNHLY and FYNNEI.

J is TRBJ2-1 and V is TRBV2; 8 bases are shared with TRBD2. In germline, CDR1 is SNHLY, CDR2 FYNNEI. V lost 4 bases to trimming and J lost 7 bases; unmatched junction nucleotides: 12. The CDR3 runs to 16 residues. Here the CDR3 reads CASSVWRGVSGNEQFF. The CDR3 DNA reads TGTGCCAGCAGTGTCTGGCGGGGGGTAAGTGGGAATGAGCAGTTCTTC.

This clonotype was recorded a few times. The chain is built from TRBV12-3 or TRBV12-4 and TRBJ1-1; maybe TRBD1 (6 bases). Trimming took 3 bases from V and 10 from J, leaving 15 bases between them. This CDR3 contains 13 residues. For the CDR3, the DNA is TGTGCCAGCAGTTTCAGGGGCGGGCTAAGAGCTTTCTTT. The encoded protein is CASSFRGGLRAFF.

The V gene is TRBV7-2, the J gene TRBJ1-4, with D hard to call. Germline loops: CDR1 SGHTA, CDR2 FQGNSA. CDR3 length equals 13 residues. The V end was cut by 1 base, the J end by 6 bases, with 6 bases between. The CDR3 DNA reads TGTGCCAGCAGCTTAGAGTTCTATGAAAAACTGTTTTTT. Its translation is CASSLEFYEKLFF.

This clonotype was seen a few times. This rearrangement joins TRBV5-1 to TRBJ2-1; no firm D call. The CDR3 has 14 residues. CDR1 and CDR2 from the germline V gene are SGHRS and YFSETQ. Trimming stripped 5 bases from V and 7 bases from J, with 16 bases between. The CDR3 is CASRSISTSNEQFF. The CDR3 DNA is TGCGCCAGCAGATCAATCTCCACTTCTAATGAGCAGTTCTTC.

There are a few counts of this clonotype. This chain links TRBV12-3 or TRBV12-4 with TRBJ2-1; TRBD2 aligns across 11 bases. The CDR3 runs to 16 residues. Trimming removed 2 bases from V and 3 bases from J; junction bases left unmatched: 3. The CDR3 protein is CASSLSLAGGYNEQFF. The CDR3 coding sequence is TGTGCCAGCAGTTTAAGTCTAGCGGGAGGCTACAATGAGCAGTTCTTC.

The chain has TRBV7-9 and TRBJ1-2; weak D call: TRBD1 (6 bases). Germline CDR1 is SEHNR and CDR2 is FQNEAQ (reference sequence). The CDR3 is made up of 16 amino acids. The ends were cut back, 1 base at V and 0 bases at J, with 12 bases in the middle. Written as DNA, the CDR3 is TGTGCCAGCAGCTTAGGGGCAGGGGTGTCTAACTATGGCTACACCTTC. Its protein product is CASSLGAGVSNYGYTF.